Here is one TCR beta chain with its context. This record belongs to a study of shared clonotypes between healthy human individuals. The CDR3 contains 15 residues. Trimming left V 0 bases short and J 5 bases short, with 14 bases between. The V gene's germline CDR1 is MRHNA and CDR2 SNTAGT. The table came from immunoSEQ multiplex PCR; TCRdb's copy has only in-frame clones and leaves some out. The sample includes under 2,500,000 clones, approximately 96% of them seen just once. The sample comprised naive CD4+ T cells sorted from blood. Subset specified: CD45RA+ positively selected. This clonotype originated in a man aged 18 to 35 in good health. The rearrangement joins TRBV6-4 to TRBJ2-7; no firm D call. CDR3 coding DNA: TGTGCCAGCAGTGACTCATCGGTCGCCCGGGACGAGCAGTACTTC. Translated: CASSDSSVARDEQYF.